The table lists the clone carrying this T cell receptor beta chain with a few counts. Its antigen is unknown. These data come from a study of vaccination and CD4 T cells after COVID-19. The CDR3 is 16 amino acids. Germline CDR1 reads MNHNS; CDR2 reads SASEGT. V lost 4 bases, J lost 5 bases, and 20 bases lay in between. The treatment is: roughly ten-day PBMC culture with coronavirus spike peptide pools or control peptides (ViraFEST assay). Sequenced with the Oncomine TCR Beta short-read assay was DNA taken from cultured CD4+ T cells. TCRdb re-derived calls from the PCR reads in MiXCR, one entry per CDR3 protein. This table holds about 25,000 distinct CDR3 sequences, 67% found once.

This clonotype was obtained from a human donor who received a COVID-19 vaccine. The genes are TRBV6-1 and TRBJ1-1; D remains unclear. The input for sequencing was CD4+ T cells from blood, cultured in vitro, taken after SARS-CoV-2 vaccination. This chain's CDR3 is CASSAIPGVSRTEAFF. Here the CDR3 DNA reads TGTGCCAGCAGTGCAATCCCCGGGGTCTCGCGGACTGAAGCTTTCTTT.